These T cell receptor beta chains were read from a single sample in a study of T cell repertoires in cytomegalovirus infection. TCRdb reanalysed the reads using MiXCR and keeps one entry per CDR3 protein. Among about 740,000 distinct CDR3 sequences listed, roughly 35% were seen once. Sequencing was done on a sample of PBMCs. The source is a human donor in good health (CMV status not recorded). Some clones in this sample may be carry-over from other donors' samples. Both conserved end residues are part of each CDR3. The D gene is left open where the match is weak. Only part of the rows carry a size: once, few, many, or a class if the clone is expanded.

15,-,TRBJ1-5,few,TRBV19,CASSLTGEGNQPQHF,TGTGCCAGTAGTTTAACGGGGGAGGGCAATCAGCCCCAGCATTTT
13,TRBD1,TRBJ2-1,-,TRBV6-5,CASSRTGFNEQFF,TGTGCCAGCAGCAGGACAGGGTTCAATGAGCAGTTCTTC
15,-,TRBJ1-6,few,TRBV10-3,CAISESLGGGSPLHF,TGTGCCATCAGTGAGTCCCTAGGGGGGGGATCACCCCTCCACTTT
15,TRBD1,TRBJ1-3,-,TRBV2,CASSRDSVSGNTIYF,TGTGCCAGCAGCCGGGACAGCGTCTCTGGAAACACCATATATTTT
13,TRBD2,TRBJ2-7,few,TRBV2,CASSGEGEGEQYF,TGTGCCAGCAGCGGGGAGGGAGAGGGCGAGCAGTACTTC
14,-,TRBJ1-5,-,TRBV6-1,CASSDRENNQPQHF,TGTGCCAGCAGTGACCGGGAGAATAATCAGCCCCAGCATTTT
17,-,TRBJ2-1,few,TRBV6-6,CASSYQGQPSSYNEQFF,TGTGCCAGCAGTTACCAGGGACAACCTAGCTCCTACAATGAGCAGTTCTTC
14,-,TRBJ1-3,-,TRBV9,CASSGGVYGNTIYF,TGTGCCAGCAGCGGAGGGGTATACGGAAACACCATATATTTT
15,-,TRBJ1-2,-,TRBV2,CASSEVRGNLYGYTF,TGTGCCAGCAGTGAAGTGAGGGGCAACCTCTATGGCTACACCTTC
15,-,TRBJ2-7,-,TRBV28,CASSLSRTVTYEQYF,TGTGCCAGCAGTTTATCCCGGACAGTCACGTACGAGCAGTACTTC
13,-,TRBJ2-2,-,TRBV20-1,CSASIRGSGELFF,TGCAGTGCTAGCATCCGGGGCTCCGGGGAGCTGTTTTTT
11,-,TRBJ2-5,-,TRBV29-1,CSIRQAETQYF,TGCAGCATAAGACAGGCAGAGACCCAGTACTTC
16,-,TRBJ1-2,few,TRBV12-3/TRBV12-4,CASSPTRGAESYGYTF,TGTGCCAGCAGCCCTACACGAGGGGCTGAAAGCTATGGCTACACCTTC
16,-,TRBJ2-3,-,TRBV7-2,CASSPQSLSSTDTQYF,TGTGCCAGCAGCCCACAAAGTCTTAGCAGCACAGATACGCAGTATTTT
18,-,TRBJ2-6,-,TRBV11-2,CASTPLGMPDSGANVLTF,TGTGCCAGCACCCCACTCGGGATGCCGGACTCTGGGGCCAACGTCCTGACTTTC
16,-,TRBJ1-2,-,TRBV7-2,CASSQLIGSPNYGYTF,TGTGCCAGCAGCCAACTTATAGGATCCCCCAACTATGGCTACACCTTC
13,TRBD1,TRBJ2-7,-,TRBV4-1,CASSQTQGYEQYF,TGCGCCAGCAGCCAAACACAGGGGTACGAGCAGTACTTC
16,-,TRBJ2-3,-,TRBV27,CASSLYPGVGGNTQYF,TGTGCCAGCAGTTTATATCCGGGAGTGGGGGGAAATACGCAGTATTTT
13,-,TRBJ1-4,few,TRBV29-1,CSVEDGVGEKLFF,TGCAGCGTTGAAGATGGGGTCGGAGAAAAACTGTTTTTT
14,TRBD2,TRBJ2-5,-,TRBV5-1,CASSLRGLAETQYF,TGCGCCAGCAGCTTGAGAGGACTAGCGGAGACCCAGTACTTC
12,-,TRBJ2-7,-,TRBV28,CASSLDPDAQYF,TGTGCCAGCAGTTTAGACCCAGACGCGCAGTACTTC
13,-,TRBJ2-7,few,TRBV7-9,CASSRTISYEQYF,TGTGCCAGCAGCCGTACTATTTCCTACGAGCAGTACTTC
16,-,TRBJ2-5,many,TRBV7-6,CASSLRRRTTQETQYF,TGTGCCAGCAGCTTAAGGAGGCGGACAACACAAGAGACCCAGTACTTC
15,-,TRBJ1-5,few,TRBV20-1,CSAYQEAGPNQPQHF,TGCAGTGCTTACCAAGAAGCGGGGCCCAATCAGCCCCAGCATTTT
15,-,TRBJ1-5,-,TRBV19,CASSSTDGGNQPQHF,TGTGCCAGTAGTTCCACCGACGGAGGCAATCAGCCCCAGCATTTT
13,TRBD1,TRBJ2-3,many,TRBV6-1,CASSEGRQGAQYF,TGTGCCAGCAGTGAAGGGAGACAGGGTGCGCAGTATTTT
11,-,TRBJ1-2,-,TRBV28,CVTAGNYGYTF,TGTGTAACGGCGGGGAACTATGGCTACACCTTC
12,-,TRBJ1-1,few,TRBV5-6,CASSSVVGRAFF,TGTGCCAGCAGCTCGGTTGTGGGGAGAGCTTTCTTT
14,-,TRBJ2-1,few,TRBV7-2,CASSHAPLEGEQFF,TGTGCCAGCAGTCACGCGCCCCTAGAAGGTGAGCAGTTCTTC
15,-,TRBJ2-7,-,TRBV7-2,CASSRQSGGTYEQYF,TGTGCCAGCAGCAGACAATCCGGGGGAACCTACGAGCAGTACTTC
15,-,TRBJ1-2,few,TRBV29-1,CSAKEGPDKTYGYTF,TGCAGCGCAAAAGAGGGGCCAGACAAAACTTATGGCTACACCTTC
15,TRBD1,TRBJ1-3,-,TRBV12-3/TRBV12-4,CASSPDRTAGNTIYF,TGTGCCAGCAGCCCGGACAGGACCGCTGGAAACACCATATATTTT
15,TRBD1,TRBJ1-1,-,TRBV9,CASSVTGGANTEAFF,TGTGCCAGCAGCGTGACAGGGGGCGCGAACACTGAAGCTTTCTTT
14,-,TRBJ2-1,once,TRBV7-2,CASINRVSYNQQFF,TGTGCCAGCATCAACCGGGTCTCCTACAATCAGCAGTTCTTC
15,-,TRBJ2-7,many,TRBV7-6,CASSLGEGTYYEQYF,TGTGCCAGCAGCTTAGGTGAGGGGACCTACTACGAGCAGTACTTC
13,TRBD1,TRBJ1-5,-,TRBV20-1,CSARQGTEQPQHF,TGCAGTGCTCGACAGGGAACCGAGCAGCCCCAGCATTTT
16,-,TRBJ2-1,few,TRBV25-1,CASSEGRRTFGNEQFF,TGTGCCAGCAGTGAGGGGCGACGGACCTTTGGCAATGAGCAGTTCTTC
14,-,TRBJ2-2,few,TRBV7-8,CASLRSANTGELFF,TGTGCCAGCTTACGGAGCGCGAACACCGGGGAGCTGTTTTTT
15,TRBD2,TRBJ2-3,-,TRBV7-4,CASSTTSGGSYTQYF,TGTGCCAGCAGCACCACTAGCGGGGGATCGTATACGCAGTATTTT
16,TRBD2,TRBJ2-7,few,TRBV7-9,CASSPGLAGYSYEQYF,TGTGCCAGCAGCCCGGGACTAGCGGGATACTCCTACGAGCAGTACTTC
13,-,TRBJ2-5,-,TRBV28,CASSGRGQETQYF,TGTGCCAGCAGTGGCCGGGGACAAGAGACCCAGTACTTC
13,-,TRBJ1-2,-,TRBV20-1,CSARDSSTDGYTF,TGCAGTGCTAGAGATAGTTCCACAGACGGCTACACCTTC
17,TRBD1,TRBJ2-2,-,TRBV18,CASSPNTGGRTDGELFF,TGTGCCAGCTCACCTAACACAGGGGGCCGTACCGACGGGGAGCTGTTTTTT
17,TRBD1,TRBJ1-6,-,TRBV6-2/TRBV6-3,CSSRMYRGLLKNSPLHF,TGTTCCAGCAGGATGTACAGGGGGCTTCTAAAAAATTCACCCCTCCACTTT
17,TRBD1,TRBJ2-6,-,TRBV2,CASSPDRVASGANVLTF,TGTGCCAGCAGTCCCGACAGGGTTGCCTCTGGGGCCAACGTCCTGACTTTC
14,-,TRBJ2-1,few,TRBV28,CASSPRGWSNEQFF,TGTGCCAGCAGTCCCCGGGGTTGGAGCAATGAGCAGTTCTTC